Following are 29 T cell receptor beta chains from one sample sequenced in a study of beta chain features in type 1 diabetes. Reverse transcribing all isolated RNA meant expressed TCRB transcripts were sequenced. Generated by immunoSEQ multiplex PCR, the TCRdb table keeps only in-frame clones and is missing some. Here the sample spans under 400,000 clones, roughly 12% being singletons. The material sequenced was naive CD4+ T cells from blood. These receptors all come from a man aged 18 to 29 in good health.

This clone showed up just a few times. The rearrangement joins TRBV19 to TRBJ2-5, with D perhaps TRBD1 (6 bases). Deletions cut 6 bases from V and 7 bases from J, with 9 bases between. Germline V gene lookup returns CDR1 LNHDA and CDR2 SQIVND (reference sequence). This CDR3 is 11 amino acids long. CDR3 bases: TGTGCCAGTAGCAAAGGGGGGACCCAGTACTTC. This sequence encodes CASSKGGTQYF.

A few counts support this clone. V is TRBV9 and J is TRBJ2-3, with 7 positions matching TRBD1. V trimming: 1 base; J trimming: 0 bases; junction bases outside the gene matches: 2. The CDR3 runs 15 residues. Germline lookup yields CDR1 SGDLS and CDR2 YYNGEE. This CDR3 is CASSVWDRSTDTQYF. The CDR3 DNA sequence: TGTGCCAGCAGCGTATGGGACAGAAGCACAGATACGCAGTATTTT.

The V and J genes are TRBV19 and TRBJ1-3; possible D gene TRBD1, 5 bases. The CDR3 spans 14 residues. V gave up 6 bases and J gave up 2 bases, with 11 bases separating them. Germline V lookup: CDR1 LNHDA, CDR2 SQIVND (reference sequence). The CDR3 region is CASRDPQAGNTIYF. In nucleotides, the CDR3 is TGTGCCAGTAGAGATCCACAGGCTGGAAACACCATATATTTT.

The gene calls are TRBV19 and TRBJ2-5; D is possibly TRBD2 (6 bases). This CDR3 region has 16 residues. Trimming removed 5 bases from V and 2 bases from J, with 18 bases in between. In germline, CDR1 is LNHDA, CDR2 SQIVND (reference sequence). Written as DNA, the CDR3 is TGTGCCAGTAGTGACCAGACTAGTTGGAGACAAGAGACCCAGTACTTC. This gives the protein CASSDQTSWRQETQYF.

This clone has just a few counts. This rearrangement joins TRBV30 to TRBJ1-5, with D perhaps TRBD1 (6 bases). This CDR3 comprises 14 residues. Germline V gene lookup returns CDR1 GTSNPN and CDR2 SVGIG (reference sequence). Trimming left V 1 base short and J 5 bases short, with 12 bases between. The CDR3 spells CAWSELQGDQPQHF. CDR3 DNA sequence: TGTGCCTGGAGTGAACTACAGGGAGATCAGCCCCAGCATTTT.

In its sample, this clone was seen a few times. Germline is not matched at one junction end, which may reflect a read error. J is TRBJ1-1 and V is TRBV7-9; TRBD1 matches 8 bases. Germline values: CDR1 SEHNR, CDR2 FQNEAQ (reference sequence). There are 16 residues in the CDR3. The CDR3 DNA is TGTGCCACCAGCTCGACGACAGGGGCCGATTCCACTGAAGCTTTCTTT. As protein: CATSSTTGADSTEAFF.

This sequence joins TRBV7-9 and TRBJ2-3; TRBD1 is a possible D gene (5 bases). V shed 5 bases and J shed 2 bases, with 11 bases lying between them. The CDR3 is 14 residues long. From germline, CDR1 is SEHNR and CDR2 FQNEAQ (reference sequence). CDR3 coding DNA: TGTGCCAGCAGCCGCCGACAGAACACAGATACGCAGTATTTT. Protein product: CASSRRQNTDTQYF. Based on the CDR3 plus reference TRBV7-9 and TRBJ2-3, the full variable domain is DTGVSQNPRHKITKRGQNVTFRCDPISEHNRLYWYRQTLGQGPEFLTYFQNEAQLEKSRLLSDRFSAERPKGSFSTLEIQRTEQGDSAMYLCASSRRQNTDTQYFGPGTRLTVL.

This clone showed up just a few times. This rearrangement joins TRBV30 to TRBJ2-1; 10 positions agree with TRBD2. Per the germline V gene, CDR1 is GTSNPN and CDR2 is SVGIG (reference sequence). V lost 2 bases, J lost 15 bases, and 7 bases stayed unmatched. The CDR3 loop spans 12 amino acids. DNA of the CDR3: TGTGCCTGGAGTCCCAGCGGGAGGGCCTCGTTCTTC. Translating gives CAWSPSGRASFF.

This clone was recorded a few times. The V gene is TRBV6-5, the J gene TRBJ2-5; 7 bases are shared with TRBD1. The V segment lost 2 bases and the J segment 4 bases; nucleotides outside the gene matches: 7. Germline CDR1 MNHEY, CDR2 SVGAGI. The CDR3 is 15 residues long. In nucleotides, the CDR3 is TGTGCCAGCAGTTACGAGGGGGCGGGTGGAGAGACCCAGTACTTC. It translates to CASSYEGAGGETQYF.

This clone was seen a handful of times. The V gene is TRBV11-2, the J gene TRBJ2-3; D remains unclear. The V and J ends lost 3 bases and 6 bases respectively, with 10 bases between them. There are 13 residues in the CDR3. The germline CDR1 and CDR2 sequences are SGHAT and FQNNGV. CDR3 bases: TGTGCCAGCAGCTTTAACTGGTTCGATACGCAGTATTTT. Its protein is CASSFNWFDTQYF.

The table lists this clone with many counts. V usage is TRBV15 and J usage is TRBJ1-5, with unresolved D. The CDR3 sequence is 14 residues long. V gave up 0 bases and J gave up 8 bases, with 11 bases separating them. CDR1 LNHNV and CDR2 YYDKDF come from the germline V gene (reference sequence). The CDR3 reads CATSRDIGREPQHF. The CDR3 DNA reads TGTGCCACCAGCAGAGATATCGGGAGGGAGCCCCAGCATTTT.

This clone was found a few times. The chain employs TRBV11-2 and TRBJ2-2; D remains unclear. The germline CDR1 and CDR2 sequences are SGHAT and FQNNGV. This CDR3 is built from 17 residues. The V end lost 1 base, the J end lost 1 base, and 13 bases lay between the germline ends. The CDR3 loop reads CASSLVGIRQNTGELFF. Written as DNA, the CDR3 is TGTGCCAGCAGCTTAGTGGGTATCAGGCAGAACACCGGGGAGCTGTTTTTT.

The chain carries TRBV7-9 and TRBJ1-6; 7 bases align to TRBD1. The CDR3 runs 18 residues. The trim removed 6 bases at V and 0 bases at J, leaving 11 bases unmatched. Germline V gene sequence: CDR1 SEHNR, CDR2 FQNEAQ (reference sequence). CDR3 sequence: CASRPANRGISYNSPLHF. The CDR3 bases are TGTGCCAGCAGACCCGCTAACAGGGGAATCTCCTATAATTCACCCCTCCACTTT.

This chain uses TRBV9 with TRBJ2-1, with 8 bases identical to TRBD2. Germline values: CDR1 SGDLS, CDR2 YYNGEE. With 0 bases clipped from V and 4 bases from J, the junction kept 6 bases outside the gene matches. The CDR3 loop spans 16 amino acids. Written as DNA, the CDR3 is TGTGCCAGCAGCGTAGGGGGCGGGGGGCTTTACAATGAGCAGTTCTTC. This encodes CASSVGGGGLYNEQFF.

This clone was detected only a few times. V and J are TRBV30 and TRBJ1-4; a weak D match, TRBD1 (5 bases). The ends were cut back, 5 bases at V and 7 bases at J, with 11 bases in the middle. The CDR3 loop spans 12 amino acids. The germline V gene encodes CDR1 GTSNPN and CDR2 SVGIG (reference sequence). The CDR3 region is CAWGHELEKLFF. For the CDR3, the DNA is TGTGCCTGGGGACACGAACTTGAAAAACTGTTTTTT. Based on the CDR3 plus reference TRBV30 and TRBJ1-4, the full variable domain is SQTIHQWPATLVQPVGSPLSLECTVEGTSNPNLYWYRQAAGRGLQLLFYSVGIGQISSEVPQNLSASRPQDRQFILSSKKLLLSDSGFYLCAWGHELEKLFFGSGTQLSVL.

This sequence joins TRBV10-3 and TRBJ1-2; D may be TRBD1 (6 bases). CDR3 length: 17 amino acids. CDR1 and CDR2 from the germline V gene are ENHRY and SYGVKD. Trimming took off 3 bases at V and 3 bases at J, with 20 bases between the two ends. The DNA of the CDR3 is TGTGCCATCAGTGATCGACAGGATCCCCGGGAAGACTATGGCTACACCTTC. Its protein product is CAISDRQDPREDYGYTF.

The genes are TRBV15 and TRBJ1-3; no reliable D call. V lost 5 bases, J lost 0 bases, and 11 bases lay in between. Germline V gives CDR1 LNHNV, CDR2 YYDKDF (reference sequence). The CDR3 extends over 15 amino acids. This CDR3 reads CATSGARDSGNTIYF. CDR3 sequence (DNA): TGTGCCACCAGCGGCGCGCGGGACTCTGGAAACACCATATATTTT.

This clone was counted a few times. The genes are TRBV2 and TRBJ2-1, with 8 nucleotides matching TRBD1. Germline assignment: CDR1 SNHLY and CDR2 FYNNEI. V shed 10 bases and J 5 bases; nucleotides not matched to a gene: 7. The CDR3 contains 13 residues. The CDR3 protein is CAILTGANNEQFF. The CDR3 region has the DNA TGTGCCATACTGACAGGGGCTAACAATGAGCAGTTCTTC.

The sample holds a few counts of this clone. The chain links TRBV11-2 to TRBJ1-2; D call uncertain. This CDR3 is 12 amino acids long. V dropped 5 bases and J dropped 0 bases, with 4 bases sitting between them. The germline gives CDR1 SGHAT, CDR2 FQNNGV. DNA of the CDR3: TGTGCCAGCAGCCAGACTAACTATGGCTACACCTTC. Its protein is CASSQTNYGYTF.

The gene calls are TRBV5-4 and TRBJ2-5; no clear D. Germline lookup yields CDR1 SGHNT and CDR2 YYREEE (reference sequence). V was clipped by 2 bases and J by 4 bases, with 9 bases between them. This CDR3 spans 13 amino acids. Here the CDR3 DNA reads TGTGCCAGCAGCTTCGGTCGTAGAGAGACCCAGTACTTC. Amino acid sequence: CASSFGRRETQYF.

This clone came up a few times. The rearrangement joins TRBV5-5 to TRBJ2-1; TRBD2 matches 10 bases. Germline CDR1 SGHKS, CDR2 YYEKEE (reference sequence). After removal of 2 bases from V and 7 bases from J, the junction contained 3 bases not matched to a gene. There are 14 residues in the CDR3. The CDR3 spells CASSLAGGANEQFF. The CDR3 DNA follows: TGTGCCAGCAGCTTAGCGGGGGGGGCTAATGAGCAGTTCTTC.

This clone was found a few times. V and J are TRBV4-2 and TRBJ2-1; 10 nucleotides align to TRBD2. V was pared by 0 bases and J by 9 bases, with 8 bases of the junction left unmatched. Germline V gene lookup returns CDR1 LGHNA and CDR2 YNFKEQ. CDR3 length: 16 residues. This chain's CDR3 is CASSQDSLAGVVEQFF. The CDR3 bases are TGTGCCAGCAGCCAAGATAGTCTAGCGGGAGTAGTTGAGCAGTTCTTC.

This clone was seen a few times. The J gene is TRBJ1-4, the V gene TRBV30; no firm D call. There are 16 residues in the CDR3. V dropped 2 bases and J dropped 1 base, with 14 bases sitting between them. Looked up from germline, CDR1 is GTSNPN and CDR2 is SVGIG (reference sequence). CDR3 DNA: TGTGCCTGGAGTTCCTCAAGAACGGGAACTAATGAAAAACTGTTTTTT. This sequence encodes CAWSSSRTGTNEKLFF.

The V gene is TRBV11-1, the J gene TRBJ2-1, with 8 bases fitting TRBD2. V trimming: 5 bases; J trimming: 4 bases; junction bases outside the gene matches: 10. The CDR3 totals 16 residues. Germline loops: CDR1 SGHAT, CDR2 FQDESV (reference sequence). CDR3 DNA sequence: TGTGCCAGCAGCGTATCTAGCGGGCGGTCGTACAATGAGCAGTTCTTC. It encodes CASSVSSGRSYNEQFF.

The rearrangement uses TRBV14 and TRBJ2-7; tentatively, D is TRBD2 (5 bases). Germline V gives CDR1 SGHDN, CDR2 FVKESK. The CDR3 consists of 15 residues. Trimming left V 1 base short and J 3 bases short, with 13 bases between. In DNA, the CDR3 is TGTGCCAGCAGCCAAGCACTGGGTAGCGTCTACGAGCAGTACTTC. Residues: CASSQALGSVYEQYF.

The chain joins TRBV10-3 to TRBJ2-5; D perhaps matches TRBD2 (6 bases). The CDR3 extends over 12 amino acids. The V gene's germline CDR1 is ENHRY and CDR2 SYGVKD. The V and J ends lost 6 bases and 4 bases respectively, with 9 bases between them. The CDR3 loop reads CAIRRRGETQYF. The CDR3 nucleotides are TGTGCCATCAGGAGGAGGGGAGAGACCCAGTACTTC.

The chain recombines TRBV7-3 with TRBJ2-1, with 8 bases matching TRBD1. This CDR3 contains 17 residues. Unmatched junction bases numbered 12, after V lost 3 bases and J lost 5 bases. The germline gives CDR1 SGHTA, CDR2 FQGTGA. CDR3 loop: CASSFPNQGQVDNEQFF. DNA of the CDR3: TGTGCCAGCAGCTTCCCAAACCAGGGACAGGTAGACAATGAGCAGTTCTTC.

Remarks on this clone: Other DNA variants within this sample encode the same CDR3. This rearrangement joins TRBV29-1 to TRBJ1-1; 9 bases align to TRBD1. Germline assignment: CDR1 SQVTM and CDR2 ANQGSEA. V gave up 3 bases and J gave up 4 bases; unmatched junction bases: 3. The CDR3 is made up of 13 amino acids. This chain's CDR3 is CSVDRQGGTEAFF. CDR3 DNA sequence: TGCAGCGTTGATAGACAGGGGGGCACTGAAGCTTTCTTT.

This clone was counted a few times. J is TRBJ2-3 and V is TRBV4-3, with D hard to call. There are 13 residues in the CDR3. Germline lookup yields CDR1 LGHNA and CDR2 YSLEER. Between the trimmed V and J ends, which lost 4 bases and 5 bases, there was a span of 10 bases. The CDR3 sequence is CASSLGRIDTQYF. In DNA, the CDR3 is TGCGCCAGCAGCCTGGGCAGAATAGATACGCAGTATTTT.